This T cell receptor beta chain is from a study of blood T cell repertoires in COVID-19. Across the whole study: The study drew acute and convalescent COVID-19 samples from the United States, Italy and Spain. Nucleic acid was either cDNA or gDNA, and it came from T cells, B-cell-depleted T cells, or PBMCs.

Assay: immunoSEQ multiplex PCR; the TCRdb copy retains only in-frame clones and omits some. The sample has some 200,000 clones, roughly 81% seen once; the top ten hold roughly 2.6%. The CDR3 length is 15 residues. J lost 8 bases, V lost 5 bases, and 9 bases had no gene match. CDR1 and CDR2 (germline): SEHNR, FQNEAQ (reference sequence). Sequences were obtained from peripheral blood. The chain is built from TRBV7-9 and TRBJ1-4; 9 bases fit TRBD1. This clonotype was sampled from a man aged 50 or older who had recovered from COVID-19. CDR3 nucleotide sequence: TGTGCCAGCAGCCCCCGAAGACAGGGGGGCGAAAAACTGTTTTTT. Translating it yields CASSPRRQGGEKLFF. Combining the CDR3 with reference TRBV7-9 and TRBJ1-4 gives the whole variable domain DTGVSQNPRHKITKRGQNVTFRCDPISEHNRLYWYRQTLGQGPEFLTYFQNEAQLEKSRLLSDRFSAERPKGSFSTLEIQRTEQGDSAMYLCASSPRRQGGEKLFFGSGTQLSVL.